The TCR beta chain under discussion was sequenced for a study of cytomegalovirus exposure and HLA in healthy donors. Study information: Clustering assigned about four fifths of the roughly 400 genotyped donors to the Caucasian-associated ancestry cluster.

As concerns this clone: The antigen is undetermined.

Study results and caveats: The authors enumerated 164 TCR beta chains as linked to cytomegalovirus.

CDR3 length equals 16 residues. V lost 2 bases to trimming and J lost 5 bases; unmatched junction nucleotides: 8. Germline CDR1 reads MNHNY; CDR2 reads SVGAGI (reference sequence). Primers for the PCR totalled 60 Vbeta and 13 Jbeta. TCRdb keeps only in-frame clones here, not all; method: immunoSEQ multiplex PCR. The table lists over 150,000 clones, 60% to 80% of them singletons. The chain uses TRBV6-6 and TRBJ2-1; 8 nucleotides agree with TRBD2. The receptor's source is a man aged 60-69 years in good health and CMV-seronegative. What was sequenced was PBMCs. CDR3 nucleotides: TGTGCCAGCAGTTACCTCGCGGGACTAGGGGACAATGAGCAGTTCTTC. Residues: CASSYLAGLGDNEQFF.